The clone carrying this T cell receptor beta chain has just one count. The authors extracted RNA and reverse transcribed it into cDNA as the sequencing template. Libraries were prepared by immunoSEQ multiplex PCR; TCRdb keeps only in-frame clonotypes and omits some of them. The sample carries 100,000 to 150,000 clones, 45% to 50% recorded once. Trimming took off 3 bases at V and 6 bases at J, with 15 bases between the two ends. The CDR3 is 15 residues long. The data were obtained in a study of CD8+ T cells in alopecia areata. Individuals with alopecia areata gave both lesional scalp punch biopsies and peripheral blood for collection.

The TCR was taken from a human donor with alopecia areata. Sequenced input: NKG2D-low CD8+ T cells sorted from blood. The rearrangement joins TRBV23-1 to TRBJ2-1, with unresolved D. TRBV23-1 belongs to the ORF category, with a function that is uncertain. In DNA, the CDR3 is TGCGCCAGCAGTCACCCCGAGAATCGGCCCAATGAGCAGTTCTTC. Amino acids: CASSHPENRPNEQFF.